Given below is one T cell receptor (beta chain) in context. This clonotype was recorded many times. Its antigen remains undetermined. No base quality values were provided; no much bigger clone lies one nucleotide off. The TCR beta CDR3 regions were amplified from RNA transcripts. A first-round RT-PCR of the TCR CDR3 used the HTBI primer set with the Qiagen OneStep RT-PCR kit. The libraries were constructed in a second round of multiplex PCR and then size-selected and purified. The libraries were sequenced on an Illumina HiSeq2000 using paired-end 100 bp reads. The study's processing was this. Raw data were processed with SOAPnuke, discarding reads with adapters, uncalled bases, mean Phred below 15, or no exact constant-primer or identifier match. COPE v1.2.5 was used to merge the high-quality paired reads, and each unique nucleotide sequence was defined as a clonotype. Clonotypes were aligned to IMGT TRBV, TRBD and TRBJ reference segments using MiTCR v1.1. The analysis was restricted to V-J combinations with a frequency above 0.0001, which together covered 99.2% of the repertoires. The TCS score was defined as the ratio of F50 (clonal expansion) to E x V (chaos), calculated using BLOSUM62-based TCRdist between CDR3 peptides within each V-J. Welch's t-statistics and random forest reduced roughly 500 V-J features to roughly 13, which were used in a naive Bayes classifier (R e1071). TCRdb's own reprocessing of the public reads used fastp at Q25 and MiXCR and kept productive beta chains. Records with the same CDR3 protein are collapsed into one entry carrying the most frequent genes and DNA. The V and J calls shown here were made by TCRdb, not taken from the authors' results. For this sample there are about 700,000 distinct CDR3 sequences; 13% to 15% appear just once. Together, the top ten hold 9.5% to 13% of the sample.

Stable Graves' hyperthyroidism was defined as the absence of progression to ophthalmopathy over 18 months of follow-up. The hyperthyroidism patients were between 18 and 65 years old and newly diagnosed, with a disease duration of less than 2 months. The study excluded patients with uncontrolled infections, other autoimmune diseases, pregnancy or lactation. Clinical symptoms, serum thyroxine and TRAb, thyroid ultrasound, and orbital computed tomography formed the basis for the diagnoses. Ficoll-Paque density gradient centrifugation was used to isolate PBMCs from approximately 11 ml of fresh peripheral blood. Trizol reagent was used to extract total RNA, and RNA quality was then checked on an Agilent 2100 Bioanalyzer. These data come from a study of T cells in Graves' hyperthyroidism and ophthalmopathy (dated by TCRdb to the late 2010s). Concerning the study at large: Peripheral blood samples were taken at initial diagnosis, before any treatment was given. Thyroid tissue and blood T-cell repertoires from several Graves' hyperthyroidism patients were also compared in the study. An independent validation cohort of under 20 hyperthyroidism patients and 17 patients who later progressed to ophthalmopathy tested prospective prediction of ophthalmopathy. According to the paper, TCR Vbeta CDR3 sequencing was carried out on 135 peripheral blood samples, which came from over 40 ophthalmopathy, approximately 72 hyperthyroidism and around 17 progressor patients. Following sampling, methimazole starting at 30 mg daily was given to hyperthyroidism patients, and high-dose intravenous methylprednisolone was given to ophthalmopathy patients. For training and testing, the roughly 93 patients in the discovery cohort were randomly divided in a 7:3 ratio. To identify distinguishing TCR V-J signatures, a discovery cohort of 100 or so patients was used, comprising approximately 40 with Graves' ophthalmopathy and approximately 57 with stable Graves' hyperthyroidism.

For CDR1 and CDR2, the germline V gene lists MNHEY and SVGEGT. The CDR3 sequence holds 14 residues, the cysteine and phenylalanine included. Only the CDR3 DNA stays, 42 bases, in frame from base 1. The germline V and J ends show losses of 7 bases and 5 bases respectively, and no gene match explains 6 bases of the junction. The research as a whole found: A 13 V-J signature model separated ophthalmopathy from stable hyperthyroidism, with roughly 88% sensitivity and roughly 81% specificity in cross-validation and 80%/75% in testing. Most expanded thyroid clonotypes (frequency above 0.001) were also found in blood, which suggests that blood repertoires may mirror thyroid immune responses. Sample size was not statistically predetermined, and blinding of investigators to group allocation was not performed. In validation, progression to ophthalmopathy was predicted by the model with nearly 71% sensitivity and about 72% specificity, a median of about 6.8 months before onset.

Sequencing input: blood. This TCR was recovered from a young woman with Graves' hyperthyroidism. Recombination connected TRBV6-2 or TRBV6-3 to TRBJ2-7, and 12 bases in between align with TRBD1. The DNA sequence is given as TGTGCCAGCACCCCGGGACAGGGGGCTCACGAGCAGTACTTC. The encoded protein is CASTPGQGAHEQYF.